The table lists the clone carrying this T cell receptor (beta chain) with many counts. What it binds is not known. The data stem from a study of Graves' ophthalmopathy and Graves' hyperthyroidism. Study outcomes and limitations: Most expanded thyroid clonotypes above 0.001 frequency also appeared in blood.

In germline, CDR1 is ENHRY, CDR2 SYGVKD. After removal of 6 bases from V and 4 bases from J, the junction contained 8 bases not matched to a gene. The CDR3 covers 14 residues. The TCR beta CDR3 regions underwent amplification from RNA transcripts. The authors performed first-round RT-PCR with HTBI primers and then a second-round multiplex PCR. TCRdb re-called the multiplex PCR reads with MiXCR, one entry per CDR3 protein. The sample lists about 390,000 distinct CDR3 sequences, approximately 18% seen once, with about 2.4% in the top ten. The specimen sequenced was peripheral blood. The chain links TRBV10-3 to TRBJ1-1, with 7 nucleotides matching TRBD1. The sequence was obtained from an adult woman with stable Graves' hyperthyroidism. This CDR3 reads CAIRTQQGITEAFF. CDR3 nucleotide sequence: TGTGCCATCAGAACGCAACAGGGGATCACTGAAGCTTTCTTT.